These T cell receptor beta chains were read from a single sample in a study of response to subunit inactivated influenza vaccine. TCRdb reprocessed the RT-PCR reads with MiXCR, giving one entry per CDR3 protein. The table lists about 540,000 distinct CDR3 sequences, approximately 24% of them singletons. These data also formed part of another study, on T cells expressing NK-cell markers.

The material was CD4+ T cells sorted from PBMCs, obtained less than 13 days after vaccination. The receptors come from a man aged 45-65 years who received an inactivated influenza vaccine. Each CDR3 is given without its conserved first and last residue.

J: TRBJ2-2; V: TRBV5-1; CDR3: ASIPGQGITGELF
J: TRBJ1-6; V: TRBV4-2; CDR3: ASSQDPGDSSPLH
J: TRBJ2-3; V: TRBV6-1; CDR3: ASRTGVVADTQY
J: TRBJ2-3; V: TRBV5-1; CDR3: ASSSGQGADTQY
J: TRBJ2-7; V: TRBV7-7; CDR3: ASSPDSSYEQY
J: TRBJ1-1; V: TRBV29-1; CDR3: SVVIARGNTEAF
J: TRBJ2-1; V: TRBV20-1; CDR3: SAAGGANNEQF
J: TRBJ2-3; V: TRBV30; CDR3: AWGRGEDTQY
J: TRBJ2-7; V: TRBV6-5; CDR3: ASSYSILAGSEQY
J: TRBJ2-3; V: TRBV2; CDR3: ASSSQGGGTDTQY